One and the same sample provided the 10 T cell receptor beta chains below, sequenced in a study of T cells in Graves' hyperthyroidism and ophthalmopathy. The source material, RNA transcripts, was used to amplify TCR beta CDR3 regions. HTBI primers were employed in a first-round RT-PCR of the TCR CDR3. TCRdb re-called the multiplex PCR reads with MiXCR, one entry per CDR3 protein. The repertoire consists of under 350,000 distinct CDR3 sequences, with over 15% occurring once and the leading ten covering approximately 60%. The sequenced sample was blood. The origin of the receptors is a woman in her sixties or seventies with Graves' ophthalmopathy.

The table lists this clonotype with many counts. CDR3 DNA: TGTGCCAGCAGTTTACTTGAGGGGACCAGACAAGAGACCCAGTACTTC. Protein product: CASSLLEGTRQETQYF. The chain has TRBV28 and TRBJ2-5, with D perhaps matching TRBD1 or TRBD2 (5 bases each). From germline, CDR1 is MDHEN and CDR2 SYDVKM. The CDR3 is 16 residues long. V gave up 2 bases and J gave up 2 bases, with 15 bases separating them.

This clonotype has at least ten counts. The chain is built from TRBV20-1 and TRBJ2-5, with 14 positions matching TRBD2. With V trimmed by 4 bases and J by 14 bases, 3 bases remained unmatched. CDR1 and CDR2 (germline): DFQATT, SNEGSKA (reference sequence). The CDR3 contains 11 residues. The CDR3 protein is CSAKTSGGVYF. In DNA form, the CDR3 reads TGCAGTGCTAAGACTAGCGGGGGGGTTTACTTC.

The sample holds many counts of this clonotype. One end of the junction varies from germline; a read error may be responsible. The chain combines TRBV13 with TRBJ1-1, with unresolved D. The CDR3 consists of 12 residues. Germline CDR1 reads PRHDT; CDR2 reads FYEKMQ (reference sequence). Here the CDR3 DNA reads TGTGCCAGCAGTTTAGAGAACACTGAAGCTTTCTTT. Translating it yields CASSLENTEAFF. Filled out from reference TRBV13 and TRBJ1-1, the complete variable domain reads AAGVIQSPRHLIKEKRETATLKCYPIPRHDTVYWYQQGPGQDPQFLISFYEKMQSDKGSIPDRFSAQQFSDYHSELNMSSLELGDSALYFCASSLENTEAFFGQGTRLTVV.

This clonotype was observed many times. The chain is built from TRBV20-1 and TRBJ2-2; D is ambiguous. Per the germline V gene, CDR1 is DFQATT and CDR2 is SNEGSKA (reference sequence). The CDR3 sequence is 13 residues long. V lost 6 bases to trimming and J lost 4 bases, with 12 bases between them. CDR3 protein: CSAILDPTGELFF. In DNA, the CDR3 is TGCAGTGCAATCCTAGATCCCACCGGGGAGCTGTTTTTT.

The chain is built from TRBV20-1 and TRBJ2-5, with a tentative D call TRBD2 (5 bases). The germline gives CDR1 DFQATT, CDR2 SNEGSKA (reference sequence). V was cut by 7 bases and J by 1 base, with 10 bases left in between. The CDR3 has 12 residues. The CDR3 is CSERGPQETQYF. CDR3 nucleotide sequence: TGCAGTGAAAGAGGGCCCCAAGAGACCCAGTACTTC.

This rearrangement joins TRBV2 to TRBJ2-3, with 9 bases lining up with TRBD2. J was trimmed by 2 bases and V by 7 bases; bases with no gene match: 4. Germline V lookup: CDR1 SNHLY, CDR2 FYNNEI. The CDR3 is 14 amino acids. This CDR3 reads CASTGGLATDTQYF. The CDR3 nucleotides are TGTGCCAGCACTGGGGGACTAGCCACAGATACGCAGTATTTT.

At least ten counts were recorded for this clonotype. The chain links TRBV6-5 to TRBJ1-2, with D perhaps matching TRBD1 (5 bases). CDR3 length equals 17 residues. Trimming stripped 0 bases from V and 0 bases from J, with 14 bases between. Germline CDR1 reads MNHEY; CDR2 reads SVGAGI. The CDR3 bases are TGTGCCAGCAGTTACTCCGTCTCAGGGAACTCTAACTATGGCTACACCTTC. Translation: CASSYSVSGNSNYGYTF.

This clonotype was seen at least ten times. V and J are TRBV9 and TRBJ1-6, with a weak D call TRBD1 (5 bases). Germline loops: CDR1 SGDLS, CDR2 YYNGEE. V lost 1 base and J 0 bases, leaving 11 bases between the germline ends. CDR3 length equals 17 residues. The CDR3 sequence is CASSVSPTGSYNSPLHF. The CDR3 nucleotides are TGTGCCAGCAGCGTATCACCCACAGGCTCCTATAATTCACCCCTCCACTTT.

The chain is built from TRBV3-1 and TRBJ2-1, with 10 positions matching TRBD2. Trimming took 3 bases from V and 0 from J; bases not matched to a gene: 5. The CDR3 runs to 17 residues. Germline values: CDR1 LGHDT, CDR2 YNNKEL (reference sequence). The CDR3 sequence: CASSHRTSGSSYNEQFF. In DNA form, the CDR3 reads TGTGCCAGCAGCCATAGGACTAGCGGAAGCTCCTACAATGAGCAGTTCTTC.

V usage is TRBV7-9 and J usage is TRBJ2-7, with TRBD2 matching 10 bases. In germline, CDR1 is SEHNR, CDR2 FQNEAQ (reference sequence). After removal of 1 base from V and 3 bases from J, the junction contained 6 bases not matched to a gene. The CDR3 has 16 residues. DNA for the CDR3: TGTGCCAGCAGCTTAGGACCTAGCGGGAGACGCTACGAGCAGTACTTC. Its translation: CASSLGPSGRRYEQYF.